This entry concerns a single T cell receptor beta chain. Its antigen is unknown. Germline V lookup: CDR1 MNHNY, CDR2 SVGAGI (reference sequence). J was trimmed by 0 bases and V by 5 bases; bases with no gene match: 10. CDR3 length: 17 amino acids. The sample belongs to a study of T cell responses to AZD1222 COVID-19 vaccine. TCRdb's copy holds only in-frame clones and misses some; the assay was immunoSEQ multiplex PCR. The table records tens of thousands of clones, approximately 79% of them present only once. Study conclusions and caveats: A reported finding is that nearly half of spike-specific TCRs target unmutated variant regions. Vaccine-associated CD4 TCRs ranged over spike, dominating at 160-218 and 743-854. The sample set comprised mostly white British donors with more females, and clonal diversity was possibly underestimated. Repertoires were collected only later (after the peak T cell response had occurred).

The starting material was peripheral blood, obtained on day 0 of MenACWY control vaccination. This TCR was recovered from an adult in good health. J is TRBJ2-3 and V is TRBV6-6; the match to TRBD1 covers 8 bases. In DNA form, the CDR3 reads TGTGCCAGCAGTCACAGGGGGTCCCTCTTTAGCACAGATACGCAGTATTTT. This gives the protein CASSHRGSLFSTDTQYF.